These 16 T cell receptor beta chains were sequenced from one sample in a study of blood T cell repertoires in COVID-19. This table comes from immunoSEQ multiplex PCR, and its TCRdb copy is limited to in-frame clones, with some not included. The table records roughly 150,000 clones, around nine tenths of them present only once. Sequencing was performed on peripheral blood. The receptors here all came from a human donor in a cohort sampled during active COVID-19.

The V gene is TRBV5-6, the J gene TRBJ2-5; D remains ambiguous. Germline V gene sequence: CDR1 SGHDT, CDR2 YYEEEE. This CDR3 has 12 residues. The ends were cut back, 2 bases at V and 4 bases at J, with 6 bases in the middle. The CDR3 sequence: CASSFGGETQYF. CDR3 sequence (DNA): TGTGCCAGCAGCTTCGGTGGAGAGACCCAGTACTTC.

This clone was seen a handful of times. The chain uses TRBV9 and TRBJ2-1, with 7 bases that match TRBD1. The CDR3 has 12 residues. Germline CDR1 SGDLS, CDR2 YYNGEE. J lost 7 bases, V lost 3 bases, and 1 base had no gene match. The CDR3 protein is CASSGDSNEQFF. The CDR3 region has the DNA TGTGCCAGCAGCGGGGACAGTAATGAGCAGTTCTTC.

CDR3 bases: TGTGCCAGCAGCGCGGGCCCGGGGGGCGATACGCAGTATTTT. Translation: CASSAGPGGDTQYF. This chain joins TRBV9 and TRBJ2-3, with D tentatively TRBD2 (7 bases). The germline V gene encodes CDR1 SGDLS and CDR2 YYNGEE. Trimming pared 3 bases from V and 6 bases from J, leaving 14 bases between. There are 14 residues in the CDR3.

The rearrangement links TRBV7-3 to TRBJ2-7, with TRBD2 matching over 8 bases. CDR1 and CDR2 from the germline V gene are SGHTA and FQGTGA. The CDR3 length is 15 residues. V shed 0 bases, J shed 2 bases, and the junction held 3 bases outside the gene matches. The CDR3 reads CASSLTSGITYEQYF. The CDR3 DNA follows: TGTGCCAGCAGCTTAACTAGCGGGATTACCTACGAGCAGTACTTC.

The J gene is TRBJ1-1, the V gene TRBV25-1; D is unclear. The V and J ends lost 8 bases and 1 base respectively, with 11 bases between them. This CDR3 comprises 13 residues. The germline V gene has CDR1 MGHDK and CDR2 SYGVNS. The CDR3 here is CASQKRENTEAFF. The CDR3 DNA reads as TGTGCCAGCCAGAAGCGGGAGAACACTGAAGCTTTCTTT.

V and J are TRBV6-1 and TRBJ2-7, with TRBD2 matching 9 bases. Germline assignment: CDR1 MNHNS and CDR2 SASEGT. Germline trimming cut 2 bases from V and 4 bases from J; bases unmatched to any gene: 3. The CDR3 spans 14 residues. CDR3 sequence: CASSELAGSYEQYF. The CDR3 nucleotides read TGTGCCAGCAGTGAACTAGCGGGATCGTACGAGCAGTACTTC.

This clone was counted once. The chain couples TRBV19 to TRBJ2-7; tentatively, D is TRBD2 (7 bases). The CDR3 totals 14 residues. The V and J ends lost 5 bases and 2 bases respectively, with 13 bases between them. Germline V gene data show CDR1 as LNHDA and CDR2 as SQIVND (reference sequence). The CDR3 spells CASSGGARAYEQYF. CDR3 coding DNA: TGTGCCAGTAGTGGGGGGGCGCGAGCCTACGAGCAGTACTTC.

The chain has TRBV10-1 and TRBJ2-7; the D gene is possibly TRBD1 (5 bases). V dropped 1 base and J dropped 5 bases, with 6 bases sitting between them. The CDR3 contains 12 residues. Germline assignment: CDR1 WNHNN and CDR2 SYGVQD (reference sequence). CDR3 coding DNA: TGCGCCAGCAGTGAGTTAGGGGACGAGCAGTACTTC. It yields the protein CASSELGDEQYF.

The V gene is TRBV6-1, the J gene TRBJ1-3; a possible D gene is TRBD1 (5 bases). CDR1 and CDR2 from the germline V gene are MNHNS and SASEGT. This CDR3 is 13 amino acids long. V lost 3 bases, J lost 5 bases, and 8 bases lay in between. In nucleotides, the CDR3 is TGTGCCAGCAGTGATGTGGGGCGAAACACCATATATTTT. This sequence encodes CASSDVGRNTIYF.

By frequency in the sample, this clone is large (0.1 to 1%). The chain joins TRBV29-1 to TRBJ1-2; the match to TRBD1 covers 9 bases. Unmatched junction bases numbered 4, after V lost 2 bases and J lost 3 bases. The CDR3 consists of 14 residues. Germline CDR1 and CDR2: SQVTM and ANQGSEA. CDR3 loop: CSVEPTGGYYGYTF. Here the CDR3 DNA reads TGCAGCGTTGAACCCACAGGGGGCTACTATGGCTACACCTTC.

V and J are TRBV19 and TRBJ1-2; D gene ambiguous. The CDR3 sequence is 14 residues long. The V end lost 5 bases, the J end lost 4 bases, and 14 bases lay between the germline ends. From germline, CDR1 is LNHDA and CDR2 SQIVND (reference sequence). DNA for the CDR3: TGTGCCAGTAGTTCCCAGGTGCCCAGCTATGGCTACACCTTC. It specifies CASSSQVPSYGYTF. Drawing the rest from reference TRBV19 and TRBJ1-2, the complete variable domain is DGGITQSPKYLFRKEGQNVTLSCEQNLNHDAMYWYRQDPGQGLRLIYYSQIVNDFQKGDIAEGYSVSREKKESFPLTVTSAQKNPTAFYLCASSSQVPSYGYTFGSGTRLTVV.

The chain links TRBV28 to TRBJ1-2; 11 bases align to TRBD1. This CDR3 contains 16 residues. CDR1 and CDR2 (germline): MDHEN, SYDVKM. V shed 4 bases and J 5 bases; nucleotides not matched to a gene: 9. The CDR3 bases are TGTGCCAGCAGTTCGGGAGGGACAGGGGGAGGGTATGGCTACACCTTC. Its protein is CASSSGGTGGGYGYTF.

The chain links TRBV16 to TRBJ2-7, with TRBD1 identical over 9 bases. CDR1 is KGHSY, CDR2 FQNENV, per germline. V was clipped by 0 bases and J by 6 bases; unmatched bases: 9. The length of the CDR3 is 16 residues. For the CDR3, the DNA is TGTGCCAGCAGCCAATCTCTACGGGGACAGGGCGGCGAGCAGTACTTC. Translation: CASSQSLRGQGGEQYF.

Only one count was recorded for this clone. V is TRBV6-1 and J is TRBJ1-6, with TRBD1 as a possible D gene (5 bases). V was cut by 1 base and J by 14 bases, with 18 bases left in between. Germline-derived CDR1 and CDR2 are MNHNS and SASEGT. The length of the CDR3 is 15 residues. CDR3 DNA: TGTGCCAGCAGTGAAGACAGGACCCACGCTGTGGCCCTCCACTTT. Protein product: CASSEDRTHAVALHF.

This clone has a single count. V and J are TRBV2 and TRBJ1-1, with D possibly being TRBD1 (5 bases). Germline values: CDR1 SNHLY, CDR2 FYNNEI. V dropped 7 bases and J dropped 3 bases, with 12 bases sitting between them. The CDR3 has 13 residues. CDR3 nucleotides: TGTGCCAGCACCAACCGGGGGTACACTGAAGCTTTCTTT. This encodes CASTNRGYTEAFF.

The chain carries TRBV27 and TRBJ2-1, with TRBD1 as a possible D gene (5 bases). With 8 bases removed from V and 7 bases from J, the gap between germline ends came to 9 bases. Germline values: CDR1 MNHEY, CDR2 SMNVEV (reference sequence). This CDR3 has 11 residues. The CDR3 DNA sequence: TGTGCCAGCTCCCAGGGTAATGAGCAGTTCTTC. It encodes CASSQGNEQFF.